Listed below are T cell receptor beta chains from one sample, sequenced in a study of blood T cell repertoires in COVID-19. Profiled with immunoSEQ multiplex PCR; TCRdb holds only in-frame clones, not every one. Of roughly 250,000 clones detected, 70% to 85% appear once; the ten largest clones hold 0.87%. The sample was peripheral blood. These receptors originate from a human donor with COVID-19, enrolled during active disease. The donor label of this sample is uncertain. The CDR3 runs from the conserved cysteine through the conserved F or W. The order of the fields is D gene, V gene, clone size, J gene, CDR3 DNA, CDR3 protein. D genes are given only for firm matches. A row's size may be missing; if present it is once, few, many or a size class.

TRBD2	TRBV5-1	NA	TRBJ2-7	TGCGCCAGCAGCTTGGAGGCGGGAGTCTACGAGCAGTACTTC	CASSLEAGVYEQYF
NA	TRBV11-2	NA	TRBJ1-1	TGTGCCAGCAGCTTAGATACAGGGCGAGGAGCTTTCTTT	CASSLDTGRGAFF
NA	TRBV5-1	few	TRBJ2-7	TGCGCCAGCAGCTTGGTTCGGGGGAGAGTCGACGAGCAGTACTTC	CASSLVRGRVDEQYF
NA	TRBV5-1	NA	TRBJ1-2	TGCGCCAGCAGCTTAGGGGCAGCCTATGGCTACACCTTC	CASSLGAAYGYTF
NA	TRBV30	once	TRBJ1-3	TGTGCCTGGAGCCCAGGGCTCGGAAACACCATATATTTT	CAWSPGLGNTIYF
NA	TRBV11-3	NA	TRBJ2-3	TGTGCCAGCAGCTGGGGGGTCGGCACAGATACGCAGTATTTT	CASSWGVGTDTQYF
NA	TRBV6-5	NA	TRBJ2-6	TGTGCCAGCAGTTATCCTCGCAGCTCTGGGGCCAACGTCCTGACTTTC	CASSYPRSSGANVLTF
TRBD1	TRBV9	once	TRBJ2-4	TGTGCCAGCACCCCCGGGACAGGGGGCAGCGGAAACATTCAGTACTTC	CASTPGTGGSGNIQYF
NA	TRBV4-2	once	TRBJ1-3	TGTGCCAGCAGCCCCGGGTTAGGCAGAAACACCATATATTTT	CASSPGLGRNTIYF
NA	TRBV28	NA	TRBJ2-7	TGTGCCAGCAGGCCCGGACTGACTGCGGGCGAGCAGTACTTC	CASRPGLTAGEQYF
TRBD1	TRBV12-3/TRBV12-4	NA	TRBJ1-1	TGTGCCAGCGAATTTCAGGGGGAATCTGAAGCTTTCTTT	CASEFQGESEAFF
TRBD2	TRBV5-4	NA	TRBJ2-1	TGTGCCAGCAGCTTGGCCGGGACTTTAGCGGGCAATGAGCAGTTCTTC	CASSLAGTLAGNEQFF
NA	TRBV5-1	NA	TRBJ2-2	TGCGCCAGCAGGCCAGGGATCCCGAACACCGGGGAGCTGTTTTTT	CASRPGIPNTGELFF
NA	TRBV18	once	TRBJ1-4	TGTGCCAGCTCACCGCGGGTCCAGGGGAATGAAAAACTGTTTTTT	CASSPRVQGNEKLFF
NA	TRBV12-3/TRBV12-4	NA	TRBJ2-1	TGTGCCAGCAGGTTTACAGGACCCAATGAGCAGTTCTTC	CASRFTGPNEQFF
TRBD2	TRBV5-1	NA	TRBJ2-1	TGCGCCAGCAGCTTGGTTGCGGGAGGCGGTCATGAGCAGTTCTTC	CASSLVAGGGHEQFF
TRBD1	TRBV28	NA	TRBJ1-5	TGTGCCAGCAGTTTACCTTCACAGGGGAATAATCAGCCCCAGCATTTT	CASSLPSQGNNQPQHF
TRBD2	TRBV4-3	NA	TRBJ2-2	TGCGCCAGCAGCCAAGATTATCTAGCGGGAGCCGGGGAGCTGTTTTTT	CASSQDYLAGAGELFF
NA	TRBV18	NA	TRBJ2-5	TGTGCCAGCTCACAGCTCCGCGAAGAGACCCAGTACTTC	CASSQLREETQYF
NA	TRBV4-1	NA	TRBJ1-2	TGCGCCAGCAGCATTGACCCGGGAAGGGCTGGCGGCTACACCTTC	CASSIDPGRAGGYTF
TRBD2	TRBV7-9	few	TRBJ2-2	TGTGCCAGCAGCCCGGGGGGCACCGGGGAGCTGTTTTTT	CASSPGGTGELFF
NA	TRBV19	NA	TRBJ1-3	TGTGCCAGTAGTATCGCGGGGACCGACCGAAACACCATATATTTT	CASSIAGTDRNTIYF
TRBD2	TRBV5-1	NA	TRBJ2-1	TGCGCCAGCAGCTGGACTAGCGCGAGCTCCTACAATGAGCAGTTCTTC	CASSWTSASSYNEQFF
NA	TRBV7-6	NA	TRBJ2-7	TGTGCCAGCAGCCCCAGGGGTTTGAACTCCTACGAGCAGTACTTC	CASSPRGLNSYEQYF
NA	TRBV19	few	TRBJ2-3	TGTGCCAGTAGTATCAGTTGGGATACGCAGTATTTT	CASSISWDTQYF
TRBD1	TRBV19	NA	TRBJ1-5	TGTGCCAGTAGTATAGACAGGGGGCATCAGCAGCCCCAGCATTTT	CASSIDRGHQQPQHF
NA	TRBV6-4	NA	TRBJ2-7	TGTGCCAGCAGTGAACGGCAGGGGAACTACGAGCAGTACTTC	CASSERQGNYEQYF
NA	TRBV9	many	TRBJ1-3	TGTGCCAGCAGCGTCAGGGGTTCTGGAAACACCATATATTTT	CASSVRGSGNTIYF
TRBD1	TRBV7-8	few	TRBJ1-4	TGTGCCAGCAGCTTTGACCCGGGACAGGGTAATGAAAAACTGTTTTTT	CASSFDPGQGNEKLFF
NA	TRBV29-1	NA	TRBJ2-1	TGCAGCGTTGTGGCGTCGGGGGTTTCATACAATGAGCAGTTCTTC	CSVVASGVSYNEQFF
NA	TRBV2	few	TRBJ1-1	TGTGCCAGCAGGCAGGGATGGAACACTGAAGCTTTCTTT	CASRQGWNTEAFF
TRBD1	TRBV9	NA	TRBJ1-5	TGTGCCAGCAGCCTCGGGACAGAAAATCAGCCCCAGCATTTT	CASSLGTENQPQHF
NA	TRBV11-3	NA	TRBJ2-1	TGTGCCAGCAGCTTAGCTCCGTCGCGGGATGAGCAGTTCTTC	CASSLAPSRDEQFF
NA	TRBV27	NA	TRBJ1-2	TGTGCCAGCAGATCCTCGGGGGACAACTATGGCTACACCTTC	CASRSSGDNYGYTF
NA	TRBV11-3	NA	TRBJ2-5	TGTGCCAGCAGCCCGGCAGGGAAGCAAGAGACCCAGTACTTC	CASSPAGKQETQYF
NA	TRBV18	NA	TRBJ1-4	TGTGCCAGCTCACCTAAGGACGGAGCGGAACTGTTTTTT	CASSPKDGAELFF
TRBD1	TRBV28	NA	TRBJ1-3	TGTGCCAGCAGCCCGGACAGGGCTGGAAACACCATATATTTT	CASSPDRAGNTIYF
TRBD2	TRBV5-1	NA	TRBJ2-7	TGCGCCAGCAGCTTGGAAGGTAGCGGGAGGGCGGCGACTGAGCAGTACTTC	CASSLEGSGRAATEQYF
NA	TRBV6-1	NA	TRBJ1-2	TGTGCCAGCAGTGAAGTGCAGGGTACCTTGGGCTATGGCTACACCTTC	CASSEVQGTLGYGYTF
TRBD1	TRBV19	NA	TRBJ1-4	TGTGCCAGTAGTATATCCGGGACAGGGAATGAAAAACTGTTTTTT	CASSISGTGNEKLFF
NA	TRBV19	NA	TRBJ1-3	TGTGCCAGTAGATACGGGGGCTCTGGAAACACCATATATTTT	CASRYGGSGNTIYF
NA	TRBV11-3	NA	TRBJ2-1	TGTGCCAGCAGCTTAGGGCTGCCACCACCGTCCCGATACAATGAGCAGTTCTTC	CASSLGLPPPSRYNEQFF
NA	TRBV5-1	NA	TRBJ2-5	TGCGCCAGCAGCTTGGCCCGAAACCTACAAGAGACCCAGTACTTC	CASSLARNLQETQYF
NA	TRBV4-2	NA	TRBJ2-5	TGTGCCAGCAGCCAAGCCCCCTCCAGCGGACAAGAGACCCAGTACTTC	CASSQAPSSGQETQYF
TRBD1	TRBV28	NA	TRBJ1-4	TGTGCCAGCACGGACAGGGGGCGATCTAATGAAAAACTGTTTTTT	CASTDRGRSNEKLFF
NA	TRBV5-1	NA	TRBJ1-2	TGCGCCAGCAGCCCCCAAGCGCAGGGAAGCTACACCTTC	CASSPQAQGSYTF
TRBD1	TRBV29-1	NA	TRBJ1-5	TGCAGCGTGGCGGGACAGGGGGACAATCAGCCCCAGCATTTT	CSVAGQGDNQPQHF
NA	TRBV18	NA	TRBJ1-1	TGTGCCAGCTCACCTTCCCTTGTTACAGACACTGAAGCTTTCTTT	CASSPSLVTDTEAFF
NA	TRBV28	NA	TRBJ1-1	TGTGCCAGCAGTTTGCCGAGTCGGGGAGAAGCTTTCTTT	CASSLPSRGEAFF
NA	TRBV2	NA	TRBJ1-4	TGTGCCAGCAGTGGACCGGGATGGAGCGGGGCGGGGGAAAAACTGTTTTTT	CASSGPGWSGAGEKLFF
NA	TRBV6-5	NA	TRBJ1-5	TGTGCCAGCAGTTACTCGATTCGGAATCAGCCCCAGCATTTT	CASSYSIRNQPQHF
NA	TRBV6-1	NA	TRBJ2-7	TGTGCCACGAGAGGGGGAGGGGCCTACGAGCAGTACTTC	CATRGGGAYEQYF
TRBD2	TRBV30	NA	TRBJ2-7	TGTGCAGCGGGGGGTCGGGCCTTGAGCTCCTACGAGCAGTACTTC	CAAGGRALSSYEQYF
TRBD1	TRBV28	NA	TRBJ1-2	TGTGCCAGCAGTTTTGGGACCGGGACAGCTATGGGCTACACCTTC	CASSFGTGTAMGYTF
TRBD2	TRBV5-1	NA	TRBJ2-1	TGCGCCAGCAGCTTTGTGACTAGCGGGAAAAATGAGCAGTTCTTC	CASSFVTSGKNEQFF
TRBD1	TRBV9	NA	TRBJ2-1	TGTGCCAGCAGCGCCCGGACAGGCAGCTCGTCGGTGAATGAGCAGTTCTTC	CASSARTGSSSVNEQFF
NA	TRBV5-4	once	TRBJ2-5	TGTGCCAGCAGCCCGTCGTACCAAGAGACCCAGTACTTC	CASSPSYQETQYF
NA	TRBV27	few	TRBJ1-3	TGTGCCAGCAGTTTATCCGGGACATACTCTGGAAACACCATATATTTT	CASSLSGTYSGNTIYF
NA	TRBV10-2	NA	TRBJ1-5	TGCGCCAGCAGTGCAAATGGAGGCCAAAATCAGCCCCAGCATTTT	CASSANGGQNQPQHF